The next 30 T cell receptor beta chains were all read from a single sample in a study of T cells in Graves' hyperthyroidism and ophthalmopathy. Amplified regions were TCR beta CDR3 sequences from RNA transcripts. With the HTBI primer set, the TCR CDR3 went through a first round of RT-PCR. Each CDR3 protein gets one entry after TCRdb re-called the multiplex PCR reads with MiXCR. The table lists 400,000 or so distinct CDR3 sequences, 13% to 15% of them singletons. Sequencing was performed on blood. The receptors were gathered from a woman aged 55-70 years with Graves' ophthalmopathy.

This clonotype has ten or more counts. V usage is TRBV29-1 and J usage is TRBJ2-3, with D possibly TRBD1 on 7 matching bases. The CDR3 length is 15 residues. Germline lookup yields CDR1 SQVTM and CDR2 ANQGSEA. V was cut by 6 bases and J by 0 bases, with 16 bases left in between. The CDR3 region is CSVGGQTGSTDTQYF. The CDR3 DNA is TGCAGCGTGGGGGGTCAGACAGGGAGCACAGATACGCAGTATTTT.

Many counts were recorded for this clonotype. The V gene is TRBV7-9, the J gene TRBJ2-5, with 7 bases that match TRBD1. Per the germline V gene, CDR1 is SEHNR and CDR2 is FQNEAQ (reference sequence). V trimming: 1 base; J trimming: 5 bases; junction bases outside the gene matches: 7. The CDR3 has 15 amino acids. CDR3 sequence (DNA): TGTGCCAGCAGCTTAGGGAGCGACAGGGCGGAGACCCAGTACTTC. It is translated as CASSLGSDRAETQYF.

This clonotype was picked up many times. The V gene is TRBV28, the J gene TRBJ1-4, with 9 bases matching TRBD1. The length of the CDR3 is 16 residues. Germline V gives CDR1 MDHEN, CDR2 SYDVKM. V was clipped by 4 bases and J by 5 bases; unmatched bases: 8. The CDR3 nucleotides read TGTGCCAGCAGTTCCCACCCCGGGACAGGGAATGAAAAACTGTTTTTT. Translation gives CASSSHPGTGNEKLFF.

On this clonotype: A much larger clone differs from this one at a single base, so this may be a read error. This chain connects TRBV12-3 or TRBV12-4 to TRBJ2-7; D is possibly TRBD2 (6 bases). The CDR3 spans 14 residues. Trimming left V 7 bases short and J 1 base short, with 14 bases between. This CDR3 reads CASTEGLGSYEQYF. CDR3 DNA: TGTGCCAGCACCGAGGGACTGGGGTCCTACGAGCAGTACTTC.

The chain links TRBV9 to TRBJ2-1, with 7 bases fitting TRBD1. The ends lost 4 bases at V and 0 bases at J; junction bases unmatched: 7. The CDR3 runs to 16 residues. Per germline, CDR1 SGDLS and CDR2 YYNGEE. This chain's CDR3 is CASSHHRGNSYNEQFF. CDR3 nucleotides: TGTGCCAGCAGCCACCACAGGGGCAACTCCTACAATGAGCAGTTCTTC.

This clonotype was detected ten times or more. This sequence joins TRBV7-6 and TRBJ2-3, with D possibly being TRBD1 or TRBD2 (5 bases each). The CDR3 covers 18 residues. V lost 3 bases to trimming and J lost 2 bases, with 21 bases between them. Germline loops: CDR1 SGHVS, CDR2 FNYEAQ. CDR3 coding DNA: TGTGCCAGCAGCTTGGGCCGATTGGGGGAGTCCTTCACAGATACGCAGTATTTT. Its protein product is CASSLGRLGESFTDTQYF.

This clonotype was recorded at least ten times. V is TRBV3-1 and J is TRBJ2-2; the D is unclear. The germline V gene has CDR1 LGHDT and CDR2 YNNKEL (reference sequence). With 8 bases removed from V and 7 bases from J, the gap between germline ends came to 17 bases. CDR3 length equals 14 residues. Here the CDR3 DNA reads TGTGCCAGCTCTGGAGACAAGGCGGACGGGGAGCTGTTTTTT. It is translated as CASSGDKADGELFF.

A note on this clonotype: This may arise from a read error, as a much more abundant clone is one base away. The V and J genes are TRBV6-9 and TRBJ2-7; D tentatively reads TRBD1 or TRBD2 (5 bases each). The length of the CDR3 is 15 residues. Trimming left V 4 bases short and J 9 bases short, with 22 bases between. Germline loops: CDR1 MNHGY, CDR2 SVAAGI. The CDR3 sequence is CASSWGGQGEGGQYF. CDR3 sequence (DNA): TGTGCCAGCAGTTGGGGTGGCCAGGGTGAGGGCGGGCAGTACTTC.

This clonotype was observed at least ten times. The CDR3: CASSQAAVNYGYTF. CDR3 DNA: TGTGCCAGCAGCCAAGCGGCGGTTAACTATGGCTACACCTTC. The chain has TRBV3-1 and TRBJ1-2; D ambiguous. The CDR3 extends over 14 amino acids. Germline lookup yields CDR1 LGHDT and CDR2 YNNKEL (reference sequence). Trimming shortened V by 1 base and J by 1 base, and 7 bases separated the two germline ends.

This clonotype was observed at least ten times. The chain has TRBV7-2 and TRBJ2-3, with 9 nucleotides matching TRBD1. V lost 5 bases, J lost 8 bases, and 11 bases stayed unmatched. The CDR3 totals 15 residues. The germline V gene has CDR1 SGHTA and CDR2 FQGNSA. For the CDR3, the DNA is TGTGCCAGCAGCCCGGACAGGGGCGTCGCGGGTACGCAGTATTTT. Amino acids: CASSPDRGVAGTQYF.

This clonotype was counted at least ten times. The chain recombines TRBV5-1 with TRBJ2-3, with 7 bases identical to TRBD2. The CDR3 runs 15 residues. J gave up 2 bases and V 3 bases, and 6 bases lay outside the gene matches. The germline gives CDR1 SGHRS, CDR2 YFSETQ. In nucleotides, the CDR3 is TGCGCCAGCAGCTCAACTAGCGATTCCACAGATACGCAGTATTTT. Translation: CASSSTSDSTDTQYF.

This clonotype was recorded at least ten times. This chain uses TRBV5-1 with TRBJ1-1; 9 nucleotides align to TRBD1. In germline, CDR1 is SGHRS, CDR2 YFSETQ. J gave up 1 base and V 4 bases, and 5 bases lay outside the gene matches. This CDR3 region has 15 residues. The CDR3 nucleotides read TGCGCCAGCAGCCAAGGGACAGGGTGGAACACTGAAGCTTTCTTT. Translating it yields CASSQGTGWNTEAFF.

Note on this clonotype: The CDR3 end shows no conserved phenylalanine or tryptophan, and so a read error is likely. The chain uses TRBV5-1 and TRBJ2-7; a possible D gene is TRBD1 (5 bases). This CDR3 has 15 amino acids. Germline lookup yields CDR1 SGHRS and CDR2 YFSETQ. V dropped 0 bases and J dropped 2 bases, with 12 bases sitting between them. CDR3 in DNA: TGCGCCAGCAGCTTGGGAGTAGCAGGGACCTACGAGCAGTACCTC. Its translation: CASSLGVAGTYEQYL.

A few counts support this clonotype. V usage is TRBV6-5 and J usage is TRBJ2-3, with 9 bases fitting TRBD1. The trim removed 2 bases at V and 4 bases at J, leaving 4 bases unmatched. The CDR3 is 15 amino acids. CDR1 is MNHEY and CDR2 is SVGAGI in the germline V gene. In DNA form, the CDR3 reads TGTGCCAGCAGTTACCACAGGGGGCTCGCAGATACGCAGTATTTT. Its translation: CASSYHRGLADTQYF.

In this sample, this clonotype turned up once. J is TRBJ1-1 and V is TRBV2, with no clear D. CDR3 length: 11 residues. Trimming stripped 7 bases from V and 6 bases from J, with 9 bases between. The germline V gene has CDR1 SNHLY and CDR2 FYNNEI. The CDR3 DNA reads as TGTGCCAGCATCTTAAAGGCTGAAGCTTTCTTT. Translating it yields CASILKAEAFF.

This clonotype was seen at least ten times. The V and J genes are TRBV7-3 and TRBJ2-2; TRBD2 aligns across 8 bases. V was pared by 6 bases and J by 1 base, with 4 bases of the junction left unmatched. This CDR3 spans 15 amino acids. CDR1 SGHTA and CDR2 FQGTGA come from the germline V gene. CDR3 coding DNA: TGTGCCAGCAGTCTGAGCGGGAGGAACACCGGGGAGCTGTTTTTT. Amino acid sequence: CASSLSGRNTGELFF.

This clonotype has more than one count but fewer than ten. The rearrangement links TRBV7-9 to TRBJ2-7; 7 nucleotides align to TRBD1. The CDR3 consists of 14 residues. The germline V gene has CDR1 SEHNR and CDR2 FQNEAQ (reference sequence). V shed 5 bases and J 2 bases; nucleotides not matched to a gene: 6. This CDR3 reads CASSLGGQTYEQYF. For the CDR3, the DNA is TGTGCCAGCAGCCTAGGGGGACAGACCTACGAGCAGTACTTC. Full variable domain (missing parts from reference TRBV7-9 and TRBJ2-7): DTGVSQNPRHKITKRGQNVTFRCDPISEHNRLYWYRQTLGQGPEFLTYFQNEAQLEKSRLLSDRFSAERPKGSFSTLEIQRTEQGDSAMYLCASSLGGQTYEQYFGPGTRLTVT.

This clonotype was picked up many times. The chain combines TRBV5-5 with TRBJ2-2; possibly TRBD2 for D (6 bases). This CDR3 contains 15 residues. Germline values: CDR1 SGHKS, CDR2 YYEKEE (reference sequence). The V end was cut by 4 bases, the J end by 1 base, with 11 bases between. In DNA, the CDR3 is TGTGCCAGCAGCGCGGGGCAGTTGAACACCGGGGAGCTGTTTTTT. It encodes CASSAGQLNTGELFF.

This clonotype appeared many times. This chain links TRBV11-1 with TRBJ2-1; no reliable D call. Germline CDR1 is SGHAT and CDR2 is FQDESV (reference sequence). Trimming removed 8 bases from V and 5 bases from J, with 13 bases in between. This CDR3 contains 13 residues. The CDR3, as DNA: TGTGCCAGCGGGAAAACCGAAGACAATGAGCAGTTCTTC. Residues: CASGKTEDNEQFF.

This clonotype occurred a few times. The J gene is TRBJ2-1, the V gene TRBV20-1, with 12 bases identical to TRBD2. The germline V gene has CDR1 DFQATT and CDR2 SNEGSKA (reference sequence). This CDR3 contains 16 residues. J lost 3 bases, V lost 0 bases, and 3 bases had no gene match. The CDR3 protein is CSARDQTSGSYNEQFF. CDR3 in DNA: TGCAGTGCTAGAGACCAGACTAGCGGGAGCTACAATGAGCAGTTCTTC.

The sample holds many counts of this clonotype. The chain employs TRBV6-1 and TRBJ2-1; D possibly corresponds to TRBD2 (6 bases). Germline lookup yields CDR1 MNHNS and CDR2 SASEGT. The CDR3 spans 17 residues. The V and J ends lost 1 base and 3 bases respectively, with 16 bases between them. The CDR3 protein is CASSEGAGGAIYNEQFF. The CDR3 DNA reads TGTGCCAGCAGTGAAGGAGCGGGCGGAGCAATCTACAATGAGCAGTTCTTC.

This clonotype has just a few counts. The chain links TRBV6-1 to TRBJ2-3, with a weak D call TRBD2 (6 bases). This CDR3 is 15 amino acids long. Germline loops: CDR1 MNHNS, CDR2 SASEGT. V was clipped by 8 bases and J by 0 bases, with 15 bases between them. In DNA, the CDR3 is TGTGCCAGCCGCCGCGGGGATCCTAGCACAGATACGCAGTATTTT. This translates into CASRRGDPSTDTQYF.

The genes are TRBV20-1 and TRBJ2-5; 8 bases align to TRBD2. The V segment lost 5 bases and the J segment 2 bases; nucleotides outside the gene matches: 7. CDR1 DFQATT and CDR2 SNEGSKA come from the germline V gene (reference sequence). This CDR3 region has 14 residues. CDR3 amino acids: CSARSGRGQETQYF. In DNA, the CDR3 is TGCAGTGCTCGAAGCGGGAGAGGTCAAGAGACCCAGTACTTC.

The V gene is TRBV7-9, the J gene TRBJ1-2; unclear D gene. Germline V lookup: CDR1 SEHNR, CDR2 FQNEAQ (reference sequence). The CDR3 is 14 residues long. Trimming cost V 5 bases and J 8 bases, with 18 bases left between them. CDR3 sequence: CASSPRQRQLGYTF. The CDR3 coding sequence is TGTGCCAGCAGCCCTAGGCAGAGGCAACTCGGCTACACCTTC.

V is TRBV24-1 and J is TRBJ2-7, with 10 bases identical to TRBD1. The V segment lost 3 bases and the J segment 4 bases; nucleotides outside the gene matches: 5. Germline-derived CDR1 and CDR2 are KGHDR and SFDVKD. CDR3 length equals 15 residues. CDR3 sequence reads: CATSDTGTGVYEQYF. DNA for the CDR3: TGTGCCACCAGTGATACCGGGACAGGGGTTTACGAGCAGTACTTC.

The V and J genes are TRBV11-3 and TRBJ2-3; D uncertain. The V end was cut by 6 bases, the J end by 6 bases, with 13 bases between. The CDR3 spans 13 residues. CDR1 SGHNT and CDR2 YENEEA come from the germline V gene. The CDR3 sequence: CASSSKATDTQYF. The CDR3 DNA reads TGTGCCAGCAGTTCTAAAGCGACGGATACGCAGTATTTT.

This clonotype was picked up many times. This chain joins TRBV28 and TRBJ1-5; no reliable D call. Looked up from germline, CDR1 is MDHEN and CDR2 is SYDVKM. V was cut by 5 bases and J by 2 bases, with 13 bases left in between. CDR3 length equals 15 residues. This CDR3 reads CASSLPTRRNQPQHF. In nucleotides, the CDR3 is TGTGCCAGCAGTCTCCCGACACGGCGCAATCAGCCCCAGCATTTT.

This clonotype was detected ten times or more. The chain joins TRBV28 to TRBJ2-1; 8 nucleotides agree with TRBD1. The CDR3 has 19 amino acids. Germline-derived CDR1 and CDR2 are MDHEN and SYDVKM. Trimming cost V 8 bases and J 2 bases; bases outside gene matches: 20. CDR3 amino acids: CASGPRPGGVGGPYNEQFF. For the CDR3, the DNA is TGTGCCAGCGGCCCTCGACCAGGGGGCGTCGGCGGACCCTACAATGAGCAGTTCTTC.

This clonotype appeared a few times. The chain links TRBV5-8 to TRBJ1-2; D not certain. The CDR3 has 14 residues. V was pared by 0 bases and J by 4 bases, with 10 bases between. Germline V gives CDR1 SGHTS, CDR2 YDEGEE. The CDR3 DNA follows: TGTGCCAGCAGCTTGGGAGGGCAGGTCTATGGCTACACCTTC. Amino acids: CASSLGGQVYGYTF. The full variable domain, its missing parts supplied by reference TRBV5-8 and TRBJ1-2, is EAGVTQSPTHLIKTRGQQATLRCSPISGHTSVYWYQQALGLGLQFLLWYDEGEERNRGNFPPRFSGRQFPNYSSELNVNALELEDSALYLCASSLGGQVYGYTFGSGTRLTVV.

Comments on this clonotype: This may come from a read error, since a much larger clone is one base off. This CDR3 is missing its conserved last phenylalanine or tryptophan, likely due to a read error. V and J are TRBV6-2 or TRBV6-3 and TRBJ2-5, with D uncertain. V lost 0 bases to trimming and J lost 0 bases, with 14 bases between them. Germline lookup yields CDR1 MNHEY and CDR2 SVGEGT. CDR3 length: 17 residues. In DNA form, the CDR3 reads TGTGCCAGCAGTTACTCGGGTCACAAAGGGTACCAAGAGACCCAGTACTCC. Translating gives CASSYSGHKGYQETQYS.